This entry is about one T cell receptor beta chain. This CDR3 has 15 residues. Germline CDR1 SGHNT, CDR2 YENEEA. The ends were cut back, 0 bases at V and 0 bases at J, with 8 bases in the middle. Data came from immunoSEQ multiplex PCR; TCRdb stores just in-frame clones and leaves some out. The sample shows some 2 million clones, less than 95% of them seen only once. The data derive from a study of shared clonotypes between healthy human individuals. Study context: Per-donor plates numbered three CD4 naive, three CD4 memory, two CD8 naive and one CD8 memory.

Positively selected for CCR7, the CD45RO-negative cells used as naive CD8 cells excluded terminally differentiated effector memory CD45RA+ cells. Donors were healthy HIV-negative adults without recent acute infections or vaccinations. J is TRBJ2-5 and V is TRBV11-3, with a tentative D call TRBD2 (5 bases). The sequence derives from a man aged 18-30 years in good health. The specimen was naive CD8+ T cells sorted from blood. Here the CDR3 DNA reads TGTGCCAGCAGCTTAGATGGGGAGAACCAAGAGACCCAGTACTTC. Translated, it gives CASSLDGENQETQYF.